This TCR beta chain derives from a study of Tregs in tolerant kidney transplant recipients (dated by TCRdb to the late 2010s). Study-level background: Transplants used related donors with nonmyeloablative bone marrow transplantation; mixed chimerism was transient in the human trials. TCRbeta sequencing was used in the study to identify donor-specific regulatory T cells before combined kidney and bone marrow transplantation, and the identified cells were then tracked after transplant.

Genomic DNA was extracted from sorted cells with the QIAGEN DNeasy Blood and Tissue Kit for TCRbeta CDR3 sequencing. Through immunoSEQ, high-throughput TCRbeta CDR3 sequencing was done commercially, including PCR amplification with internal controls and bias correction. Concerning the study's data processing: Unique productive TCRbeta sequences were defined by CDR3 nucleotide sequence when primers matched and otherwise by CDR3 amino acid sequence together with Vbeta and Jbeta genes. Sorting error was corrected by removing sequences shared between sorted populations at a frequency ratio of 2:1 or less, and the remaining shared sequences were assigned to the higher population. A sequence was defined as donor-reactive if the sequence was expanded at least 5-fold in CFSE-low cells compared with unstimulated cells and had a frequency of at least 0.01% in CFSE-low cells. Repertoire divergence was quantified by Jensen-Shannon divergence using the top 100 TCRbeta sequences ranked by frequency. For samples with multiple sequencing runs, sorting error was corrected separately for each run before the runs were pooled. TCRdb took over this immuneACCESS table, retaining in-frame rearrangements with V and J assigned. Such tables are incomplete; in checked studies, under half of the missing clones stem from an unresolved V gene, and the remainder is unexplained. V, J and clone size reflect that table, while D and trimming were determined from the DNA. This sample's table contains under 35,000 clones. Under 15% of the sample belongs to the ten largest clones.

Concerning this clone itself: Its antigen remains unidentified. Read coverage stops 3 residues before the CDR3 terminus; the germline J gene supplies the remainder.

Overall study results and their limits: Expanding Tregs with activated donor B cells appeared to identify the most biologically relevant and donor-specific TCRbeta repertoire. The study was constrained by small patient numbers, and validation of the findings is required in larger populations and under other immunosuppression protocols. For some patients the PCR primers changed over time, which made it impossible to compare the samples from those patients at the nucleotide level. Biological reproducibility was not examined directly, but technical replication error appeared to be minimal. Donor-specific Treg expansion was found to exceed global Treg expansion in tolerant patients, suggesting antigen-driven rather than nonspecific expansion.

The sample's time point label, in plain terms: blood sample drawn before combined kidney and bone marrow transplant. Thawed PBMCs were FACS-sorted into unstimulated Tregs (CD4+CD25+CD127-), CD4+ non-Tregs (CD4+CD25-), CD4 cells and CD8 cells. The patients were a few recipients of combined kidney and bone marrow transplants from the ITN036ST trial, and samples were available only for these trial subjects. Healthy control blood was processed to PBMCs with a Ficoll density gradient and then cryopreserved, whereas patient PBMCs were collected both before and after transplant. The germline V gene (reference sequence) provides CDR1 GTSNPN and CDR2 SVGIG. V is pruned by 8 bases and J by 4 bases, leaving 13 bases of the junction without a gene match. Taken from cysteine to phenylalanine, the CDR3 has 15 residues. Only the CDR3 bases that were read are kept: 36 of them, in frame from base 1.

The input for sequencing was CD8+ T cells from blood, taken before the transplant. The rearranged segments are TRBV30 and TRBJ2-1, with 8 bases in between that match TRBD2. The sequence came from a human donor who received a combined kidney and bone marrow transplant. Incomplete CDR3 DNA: TGTGCCGGAGTGTTCGGTAGCGGGGATTACAATGAG. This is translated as CAGVFGSGDYNE. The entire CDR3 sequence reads CAGVFGSGDYNEQFF.